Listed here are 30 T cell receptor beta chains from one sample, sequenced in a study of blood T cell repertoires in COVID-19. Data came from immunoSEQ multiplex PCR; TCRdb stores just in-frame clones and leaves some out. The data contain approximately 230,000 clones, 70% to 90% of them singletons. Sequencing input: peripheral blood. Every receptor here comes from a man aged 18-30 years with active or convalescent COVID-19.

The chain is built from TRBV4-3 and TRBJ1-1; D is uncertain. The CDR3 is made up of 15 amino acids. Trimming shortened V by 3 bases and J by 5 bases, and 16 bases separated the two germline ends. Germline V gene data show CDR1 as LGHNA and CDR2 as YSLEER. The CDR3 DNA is TGCGCCAGCAGCCAGCAGACGGCCCCGGAGACTGAAGCTTTCTTT. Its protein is CASSQQTAPETEAFF.

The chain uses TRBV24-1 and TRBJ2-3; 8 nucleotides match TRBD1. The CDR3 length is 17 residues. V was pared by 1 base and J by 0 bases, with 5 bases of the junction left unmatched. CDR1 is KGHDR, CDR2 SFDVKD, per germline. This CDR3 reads CATSDFRGTGSTDTQYF. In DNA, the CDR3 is TGTGCCACCAGTGATTTTCGCGGGACAGGTAGCACAGATACGCAGTATTTT.

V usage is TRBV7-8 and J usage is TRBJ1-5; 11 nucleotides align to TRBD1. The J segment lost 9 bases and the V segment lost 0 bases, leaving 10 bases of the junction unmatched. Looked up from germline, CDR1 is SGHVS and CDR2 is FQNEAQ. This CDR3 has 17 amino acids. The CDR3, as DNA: TGTGCCAGCAGCTTAGCCATGGACAGGGGGCTTGGGAGGCCCCAGCATTTT. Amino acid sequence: CASSLAMDRGLGRPQHF.

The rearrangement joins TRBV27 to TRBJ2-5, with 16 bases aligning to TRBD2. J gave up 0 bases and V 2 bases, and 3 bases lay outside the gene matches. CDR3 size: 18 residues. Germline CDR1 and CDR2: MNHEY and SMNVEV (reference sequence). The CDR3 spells CASSLKGLAGGYQETQYF. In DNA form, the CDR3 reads TGTGCCAGCAGTTTAAAGGGACTAGCGGGGGGGTACCAAGAGACCCAGTACTTC.

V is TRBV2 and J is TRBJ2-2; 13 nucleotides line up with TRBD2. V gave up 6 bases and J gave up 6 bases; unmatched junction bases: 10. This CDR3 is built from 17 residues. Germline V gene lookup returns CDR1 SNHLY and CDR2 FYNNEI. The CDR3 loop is CASSLTSGGARAGELFF. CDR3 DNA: TGTGCCAGCAGCCTTACTAGCGGGGGGGCTAGGGCCGGGGAGCTGTTTTTT.

CDR3 region: CATSREGQGTSPLHF. In DNA, the CDR3 is TGTGCCACCAGCAGAGAGGGACAGGGAACTTCACCCCTCCACTTT. The chain employs TRBV15 and TRBJ1-6, with TRBD1 matching over 9 bases. Trimming cost V 0 bases and J 9 bases; bases outside gene matches: 3. The CDR3 has 15 amino acids. Germline V gene lookup returns CDR1 LNHNV and CDR2 YYDKDF (reference sequence).

The CDR3 loop is CASSYTRGGYNEQFF. The DNA for the CDR3 is TGTGCCAGCAGTTATACGCGGGGGGGCTACAATGAGCAGTTCTTC. V usage is TRBV6-2 or TRBV6-3 and J usage is TRBJ2-1; 9 bases are shared with TRBD2. The V gene end was trimmed by 3 bases and the J gene end by 3 bases; junction bases not matched to a gene: 3. Germline CDR1 is MNHEY and CDR2 is SVGEGT. There are 15 residues in the CDR3.

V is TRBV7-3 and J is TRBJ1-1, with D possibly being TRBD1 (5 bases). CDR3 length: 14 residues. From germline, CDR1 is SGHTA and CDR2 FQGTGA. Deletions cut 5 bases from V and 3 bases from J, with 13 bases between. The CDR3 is CASSLRGGDTEAFF. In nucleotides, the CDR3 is TGTGCCAGCAGCCTCCGCGGGGGAGACACTGAAGCTTTCTTT.

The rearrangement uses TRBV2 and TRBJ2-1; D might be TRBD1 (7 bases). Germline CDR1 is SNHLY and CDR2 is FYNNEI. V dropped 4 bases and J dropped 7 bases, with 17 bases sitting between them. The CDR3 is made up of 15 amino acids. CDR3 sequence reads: CASSVVRDRVNEQFF. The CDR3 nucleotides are TGTGCCAGCAGTGTAGTGCGGGACAGAGTTAATGAGCAGTTCTTC. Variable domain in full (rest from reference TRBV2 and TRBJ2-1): EPEVTQTPSHQVTQMGQEVILRCVPISNHLYFYWYRQILGQKVEFLVSFYNNEISEKSEIFDDQFSVERPDGSNFTLKIRSTKLEDSAMYFCASSVVRDRVNEQFFGPGTRLTVL.

CDR3 sequence reads: CASERGLGTDTQYF. In nucleotides, the CDR3 is TGTGCCAGCGAAAGGGGTCTCGGCACAGATACGCAGTATTTT. The chain links TRBV5-6 to TRBJ2-3; D is perhaps TRBD1 (5 bases). Germline V gene sequence: CDR1 SGHDT, CDR2 YYEEEE. The CDR3 is 14 residues long. V was cut by 7 bases and J by 1 base, with 13 bases left in between.

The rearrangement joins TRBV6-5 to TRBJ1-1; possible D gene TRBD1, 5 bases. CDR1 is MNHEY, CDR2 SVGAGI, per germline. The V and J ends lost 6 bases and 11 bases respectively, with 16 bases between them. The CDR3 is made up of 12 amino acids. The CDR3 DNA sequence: TGTGCCAGCAGACGGACATCAGCAGAGGCTTTCTTT. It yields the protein CASRRTSAEAFF.

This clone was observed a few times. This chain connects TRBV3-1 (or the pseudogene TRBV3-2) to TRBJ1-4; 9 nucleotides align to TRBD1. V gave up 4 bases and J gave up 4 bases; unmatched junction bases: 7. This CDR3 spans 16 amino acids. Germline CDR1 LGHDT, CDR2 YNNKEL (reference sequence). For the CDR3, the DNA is TGTGCCAGCAGCCCTCCTTGGGGACAGGGTAATGAAAAACTGTTTTTT. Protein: CASSPPWGQGNEKLFF.

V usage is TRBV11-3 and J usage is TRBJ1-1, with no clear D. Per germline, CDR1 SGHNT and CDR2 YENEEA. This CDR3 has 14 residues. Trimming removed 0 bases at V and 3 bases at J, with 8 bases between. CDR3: CASSLDPTDTEAFF. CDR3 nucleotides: TGTGCCAGCAGCTTAGATCCAACAGACACTGAAGCTTTCTTT.

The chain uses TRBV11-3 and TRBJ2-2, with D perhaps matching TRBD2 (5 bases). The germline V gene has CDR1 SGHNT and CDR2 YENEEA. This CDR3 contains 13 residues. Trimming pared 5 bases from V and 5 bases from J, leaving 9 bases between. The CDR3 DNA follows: TGTGCCAGCAGCCGGGATGGGACCGGGGAGCTGTTTTTT. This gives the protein CASSRDGTGELFF.

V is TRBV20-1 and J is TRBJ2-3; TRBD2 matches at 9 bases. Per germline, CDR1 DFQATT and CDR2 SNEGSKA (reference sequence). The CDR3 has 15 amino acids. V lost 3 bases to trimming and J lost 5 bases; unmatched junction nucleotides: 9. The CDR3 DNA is TGCAGTGCTAGTAATCAAGCGGGGGGCGTAGATACGCAGTATTTT. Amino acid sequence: CSASNQAGGVDTQYF.

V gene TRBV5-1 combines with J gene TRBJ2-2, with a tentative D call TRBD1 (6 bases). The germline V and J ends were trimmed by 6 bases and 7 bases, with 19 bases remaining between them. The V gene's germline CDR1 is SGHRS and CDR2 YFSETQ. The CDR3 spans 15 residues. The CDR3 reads CASTPAAGVGGELFF. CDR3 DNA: TGCGCCAGCACCCCCGCGGCAGGGGTCGGCGGGGAGCTGTTTTTT.

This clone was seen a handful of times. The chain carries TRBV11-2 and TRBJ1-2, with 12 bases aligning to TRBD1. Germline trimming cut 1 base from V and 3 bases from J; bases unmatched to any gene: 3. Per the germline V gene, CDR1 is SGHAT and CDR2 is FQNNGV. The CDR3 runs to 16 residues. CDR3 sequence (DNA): TGTGCCAGCAGCTTAGTGGGACAGGGGGCGTACTATGGCTACACCTTC. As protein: CASSLVGQGAYYGYTF.

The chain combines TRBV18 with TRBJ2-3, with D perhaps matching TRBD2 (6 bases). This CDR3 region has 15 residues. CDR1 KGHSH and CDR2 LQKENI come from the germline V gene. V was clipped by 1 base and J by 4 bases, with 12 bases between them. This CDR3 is CASSPRGGAADTQYF. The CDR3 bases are TGTGCCAGCTCACCACGCGGAGGGGCGGCAGATACGCAGTATTTT. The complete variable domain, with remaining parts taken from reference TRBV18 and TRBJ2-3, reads NAGVMQNPRHLVRRRGQEARLRCSPMKGHSHVYWYRQLPEEGLKFMVYLQKENIIDESGMPKERFSAEFPKEGPSILRIQQVVRGDSAAYFCASSPRGGAADTQYFGPGTRLTVL.

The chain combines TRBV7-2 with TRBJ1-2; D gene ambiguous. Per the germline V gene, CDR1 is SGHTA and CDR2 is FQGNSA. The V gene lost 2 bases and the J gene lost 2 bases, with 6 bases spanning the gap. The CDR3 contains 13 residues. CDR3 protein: CASSLRGNYGYTF. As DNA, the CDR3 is TGTGCCAGCAGCTTACGGGGAAACTATGGCTACACCTTC.

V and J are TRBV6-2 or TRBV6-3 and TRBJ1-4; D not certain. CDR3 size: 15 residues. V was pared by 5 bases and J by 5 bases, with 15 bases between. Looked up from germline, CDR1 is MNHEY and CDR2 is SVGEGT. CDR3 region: CASSPARRENEKLFF. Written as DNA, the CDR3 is TGTGCCAGCAGTCCCGCGCGTAGGGAGAATGAAAAACTGTTTTTT.

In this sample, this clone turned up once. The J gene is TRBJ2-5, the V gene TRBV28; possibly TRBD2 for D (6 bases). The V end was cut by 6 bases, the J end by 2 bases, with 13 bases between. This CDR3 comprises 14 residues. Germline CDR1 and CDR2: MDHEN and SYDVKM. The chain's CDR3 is CASSPTGGQETQYF. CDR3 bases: TGTGCCAGCAGCCCCACCGGGGGACAAGAGACCCAGTACTTC.

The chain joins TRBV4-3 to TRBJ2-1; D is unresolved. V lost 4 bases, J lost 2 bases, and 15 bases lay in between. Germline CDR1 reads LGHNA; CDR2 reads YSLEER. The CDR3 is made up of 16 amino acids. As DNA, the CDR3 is TGCGCCAGCAGCCTGGCAATAGCCGACGCCTACAATGAGCAGTTCTTC. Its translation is CASSLAIADAYNEQFF.

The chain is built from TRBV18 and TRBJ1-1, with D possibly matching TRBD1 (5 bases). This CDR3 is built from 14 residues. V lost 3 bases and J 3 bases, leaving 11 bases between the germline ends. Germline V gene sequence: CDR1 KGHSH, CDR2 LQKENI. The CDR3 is CASSPRVGDTEAFF. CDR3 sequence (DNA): TGTGCCAGCTCACCCAGGGTAGGGGACACTGAAGCTTTCTTT.

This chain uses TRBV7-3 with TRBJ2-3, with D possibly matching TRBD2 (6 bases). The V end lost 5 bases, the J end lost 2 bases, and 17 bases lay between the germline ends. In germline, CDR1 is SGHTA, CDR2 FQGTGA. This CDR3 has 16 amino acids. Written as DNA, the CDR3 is TGTGCCAGCAGCCTCCCGGGACTGGACCACACAGATACGCAGTATTTT. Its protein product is CASSLPGLDHTDTQYF. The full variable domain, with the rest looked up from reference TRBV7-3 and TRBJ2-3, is GAGVSQTPSNKVTEKGKYVELRCDPISGHTALYWYRQSLGQGPEFLIYFQGTGAADDSGLPNDRFFAVRPEGSVSTLKIQRTERGDSAVYLCASSLPGLDHTDTQYFGPGTRLTVL.

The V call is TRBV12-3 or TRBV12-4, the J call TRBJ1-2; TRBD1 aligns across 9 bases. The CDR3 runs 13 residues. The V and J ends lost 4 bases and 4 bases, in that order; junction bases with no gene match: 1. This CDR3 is CASSWDRVYGYTF. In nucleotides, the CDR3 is TGTGCCAGCAGTTGGGACAGGGTCTATGGCTACACCTTC.

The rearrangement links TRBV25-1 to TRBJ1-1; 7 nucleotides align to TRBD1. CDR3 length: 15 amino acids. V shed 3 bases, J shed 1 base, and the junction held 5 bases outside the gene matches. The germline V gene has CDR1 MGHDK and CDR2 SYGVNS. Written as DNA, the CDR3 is TGTGCCAGCAGTGACGACCGGACAGGGAACACTGAAGCTTTCTTT. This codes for CASSDDRTGNTEAFF.

The CDR3: CASSLVSWGDNEQFF. DNA for the CDR3: TGCGCCAGCAGCTTGGTCTCGTGGGGGGACAATGAGCAGTTCTTC. The chain links TRBV5-1 to TRBJ2-1, with D maybe TRBD2 (6 bases). Germline-derived CDR1 and CDR2 are SGHRS and YFSETQ. The CDR3 sequence is 15 residues long. V lost 0 bases, J lost 5 bases, and 12 bases lay in between.

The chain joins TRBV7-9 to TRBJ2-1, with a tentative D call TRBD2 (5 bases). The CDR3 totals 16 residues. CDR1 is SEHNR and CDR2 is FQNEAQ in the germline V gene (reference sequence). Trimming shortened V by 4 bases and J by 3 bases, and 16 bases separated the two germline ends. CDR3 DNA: TGTGCCAGCAGCTCGAGTGTGGGAGCTTTCTACAATGAGCAGTTCTTC. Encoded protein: CASSSSVGAFYNEQFF.

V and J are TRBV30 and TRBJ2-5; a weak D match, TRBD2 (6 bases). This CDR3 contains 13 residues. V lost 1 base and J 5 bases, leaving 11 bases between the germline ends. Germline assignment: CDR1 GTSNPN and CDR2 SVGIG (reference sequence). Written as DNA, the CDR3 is TGTGCCTGGAGTGAGGGCGGGATGGAGACCCAGTACTTC. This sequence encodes CAWSEGGMETQYF.

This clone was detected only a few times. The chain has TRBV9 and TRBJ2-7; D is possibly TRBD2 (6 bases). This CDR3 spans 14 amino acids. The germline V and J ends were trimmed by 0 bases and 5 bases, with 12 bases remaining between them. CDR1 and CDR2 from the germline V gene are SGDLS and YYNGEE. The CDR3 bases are TGTGCCAGCAGCGTAGGAAGTGGCGGGAACGAGCAGTACTTC. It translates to CASSVGSGGNEQYF.